This passage covers 19 T cell receptor beta chains from one sample sequenced in a study of blood T cell repertoires in COVID-19. Some clones are missing from TCRdb's copy, which holds only in-frame ones; the method was immunoSEQ multiplex PCR. The sample includes some 200,000 clones, 88% of them seen just once. Specimen: peripheral blood. The receptors here all came from a man in his forties with active or convalescent COVID-19.

This chain uses TRBV7-9 with TRBJ2-2; D perhaps matches TRBD1 (5 bases). Germline V gene sequence: CDR1 SEHNR, CDR2 FQNEAQ (reference sequence). V lost 1 base to trimming and J lost 6 bases, with 15 bases between them. The CDR3 has 16 residues. The CDR3 region has the DNA TGTGCCAGCAGCTTAGTCAGGGAATTTAACGCCGGGGAGCTGTTTTTT. This sequence encodes CASSLVREFNAGELFF.

Only one count was recorded for this clone. This chain uses TRBV6-4 with TRBJ1-1, with 7 bases matching TRBD1. This CDR3 spans 14 amino acids. The germline CDR1 and CDR2 sequences are MRHNA and SNTAGT. The V gene end was trimmed by 6 bases and the J gene end by 0 bases; junction bases not matched to a gene: 4. CDR3 amino acids: CASRRDRMNTEAFF. DNA of the CDR3: TGTGCCAGCAGACGGGACAGAATGAACACTGAAGCTTTCTTT.

The chain employs TRBV24-1 and TRBJ2-7; 8 nucleotides align to TRBD1. The CDR3 is 15 amino acids. The germline gives CDR1 KGHDR, CDR2 SFDVKD. V shed 8 bases and J 0 bases; nucleotides not matched to a gene: 8. CDR3 DNA: TGTGCCACCACCACGGACAGGGAAGGCTCCTACGAGCAGTACTTC. Translated, it gives CATTTDREGSYEQYF.

This sequence joins TRBV12-3 or TRBV12-4 and TRBJ2-1; D unresolved. Trimming cost V 3 bases and J 9 bases, with 9 bases left between them. CDR3 length: 12 residues. The CDR3 coding sequence is TGTGCCAGCAGTTTGAGGCAGAGTGAGCAGTTCTTC. This sequence encodes CASSLRQSEQFF.

This chain uses TRBV18 with TRBJ1-6; D perhaps matches TRBD1 (5 bases). Germline lookup yields CDR1 KGHSH and CDR2 LQKENI. CDR3 length equals 15 residues. V lost 3 bases and J 7 bases, leaving 13 bases between the germline ends. The CDR3 loop reads CASSPQQGLNSPLHF. CDR3 DNA: TGTGCCAGCTCACCGCAGCAGGGCCTAAATTCACCCCTCCACTTT.

J is TRBJ2-7 and V is TRBV6-5; a weak D match, TRBD1 (5 bases). The germline V gene has CDR1 MNHEY and CDR2 SVGAGI. The CDR3 is 13 residues long. Trimming shortened V by 6 bases and J by 2 bases, and 11 bases separated the two germline ends. CDR3 bases: TGTGCCAGCAGCGTGGACAAGACCTACGAGCAGTACTTC. This gives the protein CASSVDKTYEQYF.

The chain has TRBV7-3 and TRBJ1-2, with a tentative D call TRBD1 (5 bases). The CDR3 covers 12 residues. Germline V CDR1 and CDR2: SGHTA, FQGTGA. V was shortened by 8 bases and J by 5 bases, with 12 bases between the two germline ends. The CDR3 region has the DNA TGTGCCAGCGGCGACCCAGGGTATGGCTACACCTTC. It specifies CASGDPGYGYTF.

The CDR3 DNA reads as TGTGCCAGCTCACCACAGGGACTACCCCCTACAGATACGCAGTATTTT. It translates to CASSPQGLPPTDTQYF. The chain combines TRBV18 with TRBJ2-3; 7 nucleotides match TRBD2. V lost 1 base and J lost 3; bases outside the gene matches: 7. Per the germline V gene, CDR1 is KGHSH and CDR2 is LQKENI. The CDR3 sequence is 16 residues long. The full variable domain, rest sourced from reference TRBV18 and TRBJ2-3, is NAGVMQNPRHLVRRRGQEARLRCSPMKGHSHVYWYRQLPEEGLKFMVYLQKENIIDESGMPKERFSAEFPKEGPSILRIQQVVRGDSAAYFCASSPQGLPPTDTQYFGPGTRLTVL.

This sequence joins TRBV24-1 and TRBJ2-1; D is unresolved. V lost 2 bases and J lost 3, with 7 bases in between. This CDR3 has 14 amino acids. Per germline, CDR1 KGHDR and CDR2 SFDVKD. The CDR3 is CATSDSPNYNEQFF. CDR3 nucleotides: TGTGCCACCAGTGATTCCCCCAACTACAATGAGCAGTTCTTC.

V gene TRBV4-1 combines with J gene TRBJ1-1, with D perhaps matching TRBD1 (5 bases). This CDR3 is 15 amino acids long. CDR1 MGHRA and CDR2 YSYEKL come from the germline V gene. V lost 3 bases to trimming and J lost 8 bases, with 19 bases between them. The CDR3 nucleotides are TGCGCCAGCAGCCAGGGTCCGGGACTGGCGACGGAAGCTTTCTTT. This sequence encodes CASSQGPGLATEAFF.

The chain links TRBV5-4 to TRBJ2-5; the match to TRBD1 covers 9 bases. Germline lookup yields CDR1 SGHNT and CDR2 YYREEE (reference sequence). The junction had 6 bases not matched to a gene; V was cut back by 4 bases and J by 5 bases. This CDR3 region has 14 residues. CDR3 region: CASSQGQGRETQYF. The CDR3 region has the DNA TGTGCCAGCAGCCAGGGACAGGGAAGGGAGACCCAGTACTTC.

The chain couples TRBV19 to TRBJ2-6, with D possibly TRBD2 on 5 matching bases. From germline, CDR1 is LNHDA and CDR2 SQIVND (reference sequence). Between the trimmed V and J ends, which lost 5 bases and 0 bases, there was a span of 8 bases. The CDR3 totals 15 residues. CDR3 amino acids: CASSPGFSGANVLTF. The CDR3 nucleotides are TGTGCCAGTAGTCCGGGGTTCTCTGGGGCCAACGTCCTGACTTTC.

This clone has more than one count but fewer than ten. This chain joins TRBV5-1 and TRBJ1-1; D is unresolved. The germline gives CDR1 SGHRS, CDR2 YFSETQ. V was trimmed by 4 bases and J by 2 bases, leaving 9 bases between them. This CDR3 is built from 13 residues. The CDR3 reads CASSTTANTEAFF. The CDR3, as DNA: TGCGCCAGCAGCACAACAGCTAACACTGAAGCTTTCTTT.

The chain has TRBV5-6 and TRBJ1-2; no clear D. Per the germline V gene, CDR1 is SGHDT and CDR2 is YYEEEE. The V gene lost 4 bases and the J gene lost 2 bases, with 12 bases spanning the gap. This CDR3 is built from 14 residues. The DNA for the CDR3 is TGTGCCAGCAGCCTTATACACCAAAACTATGGCTACACCTTC. Its protein product is CASSLIHQNYGYTF.

The chain has TRBV3-1 (or the pseudogene TRBV3-2) and TRBJ1-1, with D possibly TRBD1 on 5 matching bases. Germline-derived CDR1 and CDR2 are LGHDT and YNNKEL (reference sequence). The CDR3 contains 16 residues. V was pared by 1 base and J by 3 bases, with 15 bases between. The CDR3 DNA follows: TGTGCCAGCAGCCAAGGCGGGGGGTTTCTATACACTGAAGCTTTCTTT. This sequence encodes CASSQGGGFLYTEAFF.

The chain recombines TRBV4-3 with TRBJ1-2; maybe TRBD1 (5 bases). Per the germline V gene, CDR1 is LGHNA and CDR2 is YSLEER. V shed 0 bases and J shed 4 bases, with 6 bases lying between them. The CDR3 length is 13 residues. The CDR3 DNA reads as TGCGCCAGCAGCCAAGAGGGGGGCTATGGCTACACCTTC. It encodes CASSQEGGYGYTF.

V is TRBV23-1 and J is TRBJ2-5; no firm D call. TRBV23-1 is recorded as an ORF, its role being uncertain. Trimming shortened V by 4 bases and J by 5 bases, and 5 bases separated the two germline ends. This CDR3 comprises 11 residues. The CDR3 nucleotides are TGCGCCAGCAGTCCCCCGGAGACCCAGTACTTC. Translation: CASSPPETQYF.

The genes are TRBV27 and TRBJ2-1; tentative D call: TRBD1 (5 bases). This CDR3 is 17 amino acids long. With 3 bases removed from V and 4 bases from J, the gap between germline ends came to 19 bases. Looked up from germline, CDR1 is MNHEY and CDR2 is SMNVEV (reference sequence). The CDR3 protein is CASSFLRIDSSYNEQFF. The CDR3, as DNA: TGTGCCAGCAGTTTCTTACGCATCGACAGTTCTTACAATGAGCAGTTCTTC.

The rearrangement joins TRBV6-4 to TRBJ2-1, with TRBD2 matching over 9 bases. With 0 bases clipped from V and 10 bases from J, the junction kept 1 base outside the gene matches. There are 13 residues in the CDR3. Germline V gene sequence: CDR1 MRHNA, CDR2 SNTAGT. CDR3 residues: CASSDSSGREQFF. The CDR3 DNA reads as TGTGCCAGCAGTGACTCAAGCGGGAGGGAGCAGTTCTTC.